This T cell receptor (beta chain) was retrieved from a study of identical twins. This CDR3 comprises 13 residues. Germline lookup yields CDR1 GTSNPN and CDR2 SVGIG (reference sequence). J lost 9 bases, V lost 4 bases, and 9 bases had no gene match. All donors comprised healthy Caucasians. TCRdb used MiXCR to reprocess the 5' RACE reads, holding one entry per CDR3 protein. The sample shows 500,000 or so distinct CDR3 sequences, roughly an eighth of them seen only once. The sample was also reused in another study, on yellow fever vaccine responses in identical twins.

This chain joins TRBV30 and TRBJ2-1; 7 bases line up with TRBD2. The sequencing sample was made of CD4+ T cells sorted from blood. The sequence derives from a woman between 18 and 30 years old in good health. This chain's CDR3 is CAWNFAGGIEQFF. CDR3 DNA: TGTGCCTGGAATTTCGCCGGGGGGATTGAGCAGTTCTTC.